Each of the 7 T cell receptor beta chains below was sequenced from the same sample in a study of T cell responses to AZD1222 COVID-19 vaccine. This table comes from immunoSEQ multiplex PCR, and its TCRdb copy is limited to in-frame clones, with some not included. The data show under 150,000 clones, 93% seen once. The source material was peripheral blood, sampled on day 0 of AZD1222 vaccination. These receptors were taken from an adult in good health.

The DNA of the CDR3 is TGTGCCAGCAGACCACAGGGCGAAGCTTTCTTT. Translation: CASRPQGEAFF. The chain uses TRBV28 and TRBJ1-1; TRBD1 might be the D (6 bases). Trimming stripped 6 bases from V and 8 bases from J, with 10 bases between. This CDR3 is built from 11 residues. In germline, CDR1 is MDHEN, CDR2 SYDVKM. Using reference TRBV28 and TRBJ1-1 for the parts outside the CDR3, the full variable domain is DVKVTQSSRYLVKRTGEKVFLECVQDMDHENMFWYRQDPGLGLRLIYFSYDVKMKEKGDIPEGYSVSREKKERFSLILESASTNQTSMYLCASRPQGEAFFGQGTRLTVV.

This clone appeared a few times. V gene TRBV11-1 combines with J gene TRBJ1-1, with a tentative D call TRBD1 (5 bases). The germline gives CDR1 SGHAT, CDR2 FQDESV (reference sequence). The CDR3 spans 14 residues. The V end lost 5 bases, the J end lost 1 base, and 11 bases lay between the germline ends. DNA of the CDR3: TGTGCCAGCAGCGTCGGGACGTCGAACACTGAAGCTTTCTTT. It codes for CASSVGTSNTEAFF.

This chain links TRBV25-1 with TRBJ1-1; D is ambiguous. The germline V gene encodes CDR1 MGHDK and CDR2 SYGVNS. Trimming left V 4 bases short and J 0 bases short, with 18 bases between. This CDR3 is built from 17 residues. The CDR3 DNA is TGTGCCAGCAGTGTTGGGAGGATAGGAGAGGTGAACACTGAAGCTTTCTTT. Encoded protein: CASSVGRIGEVNTEAFF. Complete variable domain (other parts from reference TRBV25-1 and TRBJ1-1): EADIYQTPRYLVIGTGKKITLECSQTMGHDKMYWYQQDPGMELHLIHYSYGVNSTEKGDLSSESTVSRIRTEHFPLTLESARPSHTSQYLCASSVGRIGEVNTEAFFGQGTRLTVV.

The V and J genes are TRBV5-4 and TRBJ1-2; D uncertain. CDR1 and CDR2 (germline): SGHNT, YYREEE (reference sequence). The CDR3 totals 13 residues. The V end lost 1 base, the J end lost 8 bases, and 12 bases lay between the germline ends. CDR3 region: CASSLSVVQGYTF. DNA for the CDR3: TGTGCCAGCAGCTTGTCCGTTGTCCAGGGCTACACCTTC.

This chain joins TRBV18 and TRBJ2-2, with D possibly TRBD1 on 5 matching bases. Trimming took 1 base from V and 6 from J, leaving 6 bases between them. Germline CDR1 and CDR2: KGHSH and LQKENI. The CDR3 is made up of 13 amino acids. The CDR3 region has the DNA TGTGCCAGCTCACCACAGGGGCCCGGGGAGCTGTTTTTT. Translating it yields CASSPQGPGELFF.

The chain combines TRBV13 with TRBJ2-1, with TRBD2 identical over 13 bases. Trimming removed 4 bases from V and 8 bases from J; junction bases left unmatched: 5. CDR1 and CDR2 (germline): PRHDT, FYEKMQ (reference sequence). This CDR3 spans 15 amino acids. This CDR3 is CASSWGTSGMDEQFF. The DNA of the CDR3 is TGTGCCAGCAGCTGGGGGACTAGCGGGATGGATGAGCAGTTCTTC.

The CDR3 DNA sequence: TGTGCCAGCAGTTCAGATCACGGCTACGAGCAGTACTTC. This encodes CASSSDHGYEQYF. The rearrangement uses TRBV12-3 or TRBV12-4 and TRBJ2-7; no firm D call. Trimming left V 4 bases short and J 3 bases short, with 10 bases between. The CDR3 covers 13 residues.